The clone carrying this T cell receptor beta chain was seen many times. The sample is drawn from a study of spatial heterogeneity in lung cancer. In germline, CDR1 is WNHNN, CDR2 SYGVQD (reference sequence). J lost 8 bases, V lost 5 bases, and 7 bases had no gene match. CDR3 length equals 15 residues. Time point denoted: sample taken at primary tumor resection. No cells were sorted before sequencing. The whole RNA sequenced was extracted from tumor, nontumor lung or frozen PBMC. TCRdb recomputed calls from the 5' RACE reads with MiXCR, one row per CDR3 protein. The table has about 15,000 distinct CDR3 sequences, around 8% seen once; the top ten hold about 30%.

The receptor was derived from a female donor with early-stage non-small cell lung cancer. The chain carries TRBV10-1 and TRBJ2-1; 12 nucleotides align to TRBD1. Source: PBMCs, taken at surgery. The CDR3: CASSPWGQGADEQFF. The CDR3 DNA sequence: TGCGCCAGCAGTCCATGGGGACAGGGGGCAGATGAGCAGTTCTTC.